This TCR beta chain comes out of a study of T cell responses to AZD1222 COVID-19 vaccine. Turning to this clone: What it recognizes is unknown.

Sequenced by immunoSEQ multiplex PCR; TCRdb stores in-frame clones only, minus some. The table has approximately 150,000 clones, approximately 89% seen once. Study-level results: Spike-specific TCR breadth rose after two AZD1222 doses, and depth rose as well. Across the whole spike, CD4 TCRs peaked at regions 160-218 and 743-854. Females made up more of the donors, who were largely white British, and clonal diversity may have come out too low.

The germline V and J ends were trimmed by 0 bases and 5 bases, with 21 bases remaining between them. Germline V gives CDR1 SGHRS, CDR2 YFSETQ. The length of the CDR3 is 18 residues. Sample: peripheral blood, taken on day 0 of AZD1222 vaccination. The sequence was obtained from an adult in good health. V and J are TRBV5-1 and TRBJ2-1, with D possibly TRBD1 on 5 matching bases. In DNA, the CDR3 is TGCGCCAGCAGCTTGGCCCTCCCTGACAGTGTGTGGGACAATGAGCAGTTCTTC. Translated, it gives CASSLALPDSVWDNEQFF.